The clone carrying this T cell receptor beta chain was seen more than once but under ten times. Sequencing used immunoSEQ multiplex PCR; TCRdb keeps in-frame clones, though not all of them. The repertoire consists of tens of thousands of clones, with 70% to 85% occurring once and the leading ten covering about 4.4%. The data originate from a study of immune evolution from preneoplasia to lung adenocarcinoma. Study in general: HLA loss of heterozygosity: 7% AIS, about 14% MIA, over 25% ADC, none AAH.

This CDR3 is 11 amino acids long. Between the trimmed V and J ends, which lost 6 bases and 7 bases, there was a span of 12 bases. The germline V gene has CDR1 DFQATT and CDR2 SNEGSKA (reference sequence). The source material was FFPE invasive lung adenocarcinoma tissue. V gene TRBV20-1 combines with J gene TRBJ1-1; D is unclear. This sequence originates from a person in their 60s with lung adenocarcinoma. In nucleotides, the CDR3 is TGCAGTGCCGCATTTGGGGATGAAGCTTTCTTT. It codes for CSAAFGDEAFF.